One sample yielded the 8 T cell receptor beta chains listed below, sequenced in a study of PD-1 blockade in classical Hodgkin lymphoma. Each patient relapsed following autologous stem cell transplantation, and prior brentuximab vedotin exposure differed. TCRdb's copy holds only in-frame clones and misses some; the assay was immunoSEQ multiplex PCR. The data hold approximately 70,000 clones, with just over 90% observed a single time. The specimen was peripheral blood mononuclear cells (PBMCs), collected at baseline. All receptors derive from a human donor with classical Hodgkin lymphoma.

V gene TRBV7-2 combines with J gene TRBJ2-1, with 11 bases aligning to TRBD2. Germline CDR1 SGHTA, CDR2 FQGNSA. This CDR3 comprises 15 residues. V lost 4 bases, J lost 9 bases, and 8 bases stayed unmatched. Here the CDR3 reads CASSWGSGRALEQFF. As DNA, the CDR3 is TGTGCCAGCAGCTGGGGTAGCGGGAGGGCCCTTGAGCAGTTCTTC.

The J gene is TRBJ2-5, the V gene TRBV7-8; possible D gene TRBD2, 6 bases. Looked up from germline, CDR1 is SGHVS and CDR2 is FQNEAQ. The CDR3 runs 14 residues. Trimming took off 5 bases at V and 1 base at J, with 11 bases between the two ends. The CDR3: CASSPRGTQETQYF. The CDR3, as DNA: TGTGCCAGCAGCCCCCGGGGGACCCAAGAGACCCAGTACTTC.

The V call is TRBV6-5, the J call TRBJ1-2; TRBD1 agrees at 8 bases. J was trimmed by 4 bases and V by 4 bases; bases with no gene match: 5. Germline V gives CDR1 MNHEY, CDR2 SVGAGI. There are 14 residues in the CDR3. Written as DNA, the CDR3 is TGTGCCAGCAGTTTGGACAGGGAGTCCTATGGCTACACCTTC. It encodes CASSLDRESYGYTF.

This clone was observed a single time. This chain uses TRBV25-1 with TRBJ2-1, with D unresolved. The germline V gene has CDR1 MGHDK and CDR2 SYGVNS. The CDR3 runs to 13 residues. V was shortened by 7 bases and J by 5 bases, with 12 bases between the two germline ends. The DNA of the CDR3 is TGTGCCAGCACCCCAGGCCTAGACAATGAGCAGTTCTTC. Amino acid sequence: CASTPGLDNEQFF. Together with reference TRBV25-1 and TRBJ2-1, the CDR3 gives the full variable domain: EADIYQTPRYLVIGTGKKITLECSQTMGHDKMYWYQQDPGMELHLIHYSYGVNSTEKGDLSSESTVSRIRTEHFPLTLESARPSHTSQYLCASTPGLDNEQFFGPGTRLTVL.

CDR3 DNA: TGTGCCAGCAGCTTAATCCACGAGCAGTACTTC. Protein: CASSLIHEQYF. The chain couples TRBV7-9 to TRBJ2-7; D is uncertain. This CDR3 has 11 residues. Germline V lookup: CDR1 SEHNR, CDR2 FQNEAQ (reference sequence). The ends were cut back, 2 bases at V and 5 bases at J, with 4 bases in the middle. The whole variable domain, filled in from reference TRBV7-9 and TRBJ2-7, reads DTGVSQNPRHKITKRGQNVTFRCDPISEHNRLYWYRQTLGQGPEFLTYFQNEAQLEKSRLLSDRFSAERPKGSFSTLEIQRTEQGDSAMYLCASSLIHEQYFGPGTRLTVT.

For the CDR3, the DNA is TGTGCCAGCAGTGGCCGGGACAGGGGTAATTCACCCCTCCACTTT. Encoded protein: CASSGRDRGNSPLHF. The genes are TRBV25-1 and TRBJ1-6, with 10 bases aligning to TRBD1. This CDR3 is 15 amino acids long. Germline CDR1 is MGHDK and CDR2 is SYGVNS. With 4 bases clipped from V and 6 bases from J, the junction kept 3 bases outside the gene matches. The complete variable domain, with remaining parts taken from reference TRBV25-1 and TRBJ1-6, reads EADIYQTPRYLVIGTGKKITLECSQTMGHDKMYWYQQDPGMELHLIHYSYGVNSTEKGDLSSESTVSRIRTEHFPLTLESARPSHTSQYLCASSGRDRGNSPLHFGNGTRLTVT.

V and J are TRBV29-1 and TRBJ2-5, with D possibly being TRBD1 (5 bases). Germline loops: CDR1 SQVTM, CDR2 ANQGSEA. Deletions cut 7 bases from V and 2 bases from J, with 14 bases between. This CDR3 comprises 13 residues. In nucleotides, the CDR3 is TGCAGCGCCGCGACAGCACTACAAGAGACCCAGTACTTC. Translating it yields CSAATALQETQYF.

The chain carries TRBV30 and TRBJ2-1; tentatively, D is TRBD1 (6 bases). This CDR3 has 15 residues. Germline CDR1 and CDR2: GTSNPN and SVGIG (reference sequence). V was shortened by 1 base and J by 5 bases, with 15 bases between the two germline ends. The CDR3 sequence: CAWSGVAGTNNEQFF. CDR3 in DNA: TGTGCCTGGAGTGGGGTCGCCGGGACAAACAATGAGCAGTTCTTC.